The rows below give T cell receptor beta chains drawn from one sample of a study of blood T cells in healthy people across ages. TCRdb processed the 5' RACE reads anew with MiXCR; each CDR3 protein has one entry. The sample lists 450,000 to 700,000 distinct CDR3 sequences; approximately 27% were seen once. The specimen sequenced was blood. The source is a woman in her 70s in good health. The conserved cysteine and the conserved F or W are not part of the CDR3 here.

J: TRBJ2-1
V: TRBV25-1
CDR3: ASSESSGTGGNNEQF

J: TRBJ2-7
V: TRBV4-2
CDR3: ASSPMGTASSYEQY

J: TRBJ2-4
V: TRBV2
CDR3: ASDPGRGENIQY

J: TRBJ2-5
V: TRBV20-1
CDR3: SATLQETQY

J: TRBJ1-2
V: TRBV7-2
CDR3: ASSLGSLNYGYT

J: .
V: TRBV11-2
CDR3: ASSKSRDRIRNEQF

J: .
V: TRBV20-1
CDR3: SARGGLPSYEQY

J: TRBJ1-2
V: TRBV4-1
CDR3: ASSQRTAEAYGYT

J: .
V: TRBV7-2
CDR3: ASSPQFDEQF

J: TRBJ2-5
V: TRBV7-9
CDR3: ASSLLQTSRGETQY

J: TRBJ2-3
V: TRBV6-5
CDR3: ASSYSGLEGRN

J: TRBJ1-2
V: TRBV10-3
CDR3: AISLDRAGGYT

J: TRBJ2-3
V: TRBV5-1
CDR3: ASSSVPSADTQY